The 31 T cell receptor beta chains in this list originate from one sample, sequenced in a study of PD-1 blockade in classical Hodgkin lymphoma. Assay used: immunoSEQ multiplex PCR; TCRdb lists only in-frame clones, some missing. This table has 20,000 to 25,000 clones, 77% appearing once. Every patient experienced relapse after autologous stem cell transplantation, and brentuximab vedotin exposure varied. Material: peripheral blood mononuclear cells (PBMCs), obtained before the second cycle of nivolumab. The receptor source for this set is a human donor with classical Hodgkin lymphoma.

This clone is medium-sized. This chain links TRBV7-8 with TRBJ1-1; D remains unclear. CDR3 length equals 14 residues. Trimming cost V 1 base and J 7 bases, with 13 bases left between them. The V gene's germline CDR1 is SGHVS and CDR2 FQNEAQ. CDR3 protein: CASSLGSTANEAFF. The CDR3 region has the DNA TGTGCCAGCAGCTTAGGTTCGACCGCAAATGAAGCTTTCTTT.

The CDR3 protein is CASADRVNTEAFF. CDR3 DNA sequence: TGTGCCAGCGCAGACAGGGTGAACACTGAAGCTTTCTTT. The rearrangement uses TRBV2 and TRBJ1-1; 7 bases line up with TRBD1. Germline CDR1 is SNHLY and CDR2 is FYNNEI. This CDR3 has 13 residues. Trimming at V came to 8 bases and at J to 0 bases, leaving 3 bases not matched to a gene.

Remarks on this clone: The junction departs from germline at one end; a sequencing error may be responsible. The J gene is TRBJ2-5, the V gene TRBV6-1; tentative D call: TRBD1 (6 bases). This CDR3 is built from 13 residues. Germline loops: CDR1 MNHNS, CDR2 SASEGT. The CDR3 DNA is TGTGCCAGCACCCAGGACAGCTACGTACGACCCAACTTC. It encodes CASTQDSYVRPNF.

The chain has TRBV7-9 and TRBJ2-1; a possible D gene is TRBD2 (5 bases). Germline CDR1 reads SEHNR; CDR2 reads FQNEAQ (reference sequence). The CDR3 length is 13 residues. V was shortened by 6 bases and J by 3 bases, with 9 bases between the two germline ends. Here the CDR3 reads CASRAGNYNEQFF. CDR3 coding DNA: TGTGCCAGCAGAGCCGGGAACTACAATGAGCAGTTCTTC.

The chain joins TRBV6-1 to TRBJ2-7; no clear D gene. The CDR3 loop spans 11 amino acids. The germline V gene has CDR1 MNHNS and CDR2 SASEGT. Trimming shortened V by 6 bases and J by 3 bases, and 6 bases separated the two germline ends. In nucleotides, the CDR3 is TGTGCCAGCAGGTCATACTACGAGCAGTACTTC. It is translated as CASRSYYEQYF.

This rearrangement joins TRBV5-4 to TRBJ2-7; no definite D call. CDR1 and CDR2 (germline): SGHNT, YYREEE (reference sequence). The CDR3 runs to 14 residues. Trimming pared 4 bases from V and 2 bases from J, leaving 13 bases between. The CDR3 region has the DNA TGTGCCAGCAGCCCGCGCGACAACACCTACGAGCAGTACTTC. This translates into CASSPRDNTYEQYF.

This sequence joins TRBV6-1 and TRBJ1-2; 8 bases map to TRBD1. J lost 4 bases, V lost 6 bases, and 4 bases had no gene match. Germline V gene data show CDR1 as MNHNS and CDR2 as SASEGT. CDR3 size: 13 residues. CDR3 in amino acids: CASSPGQVYGYTF. CDR3 nucleotides: TGTGCCAGCAGCCCGGGACAGGTCTATGGCTACACCTTC.

The V call is TRBV27, the J call TRBJ2-5; tentatively, D is TRBD1 or TRBD2 (5 bases each). Germline V lookup: CDR1 MNHEY, CDR2 SMNVEV (reference sequence). Trimming stripped 7 bases from V and 6 bases from J, with 15 bases between. The CDR3 extends over 13 amino acids. As DNA, the CDR3 is TGTGCCAGCAAGGGGACCGTGTGGAAGACCCAGTACTTC. Translated, it gives CASKGTVWKTQYF.

This clone was found a few times. The rearrangement joins TRBV9 to TRBJ2-2; 7 bases agree with TRBD1. CDR3 length: 16 amino acids. Germline V gives CDR1 SGDLS, CDR2 YYNGEE. The V segment lost 1 base and the J segment 4 bases; nucleotides outside the gene matches: 7. CDR3 sequence: CASSVYETGTTGELFF. The DNA of the CDR3 is TGTGCCAGCAGCGTATATGAGACAGGGACCACCGGGGAGCTGTTTTTT. The whole variable domain, remainder taken from reference TRBV9 and TRBJ2-2, is DSGVTQTPKHLITATGQRVTLRCSPRSGDLSVYWYQQSLDQGLQFLIQYYNGEERAKGNILERFSAQQFPDLHSELNLSSLELGDSALYFCASSVYETGTTGELFFGEGSRLTVL.

The rearrangement joins TRBV18 to TRBJ1-3, with D perhaps TRBD1 (6 bases). V shed 4 bases and J shed 0 bases, with 16 bases lying between them. The CDR3 consists of 17 residues. Germline V gene data show CDR1 as KGHSH and CDR2 as LQKENI. The CDR3 coding sequence is TGTGCCAGCTCACTGGAAAACACAGGGAACTCTGGAAACACCATATATTTT. This sequence encodes CASSLENTGNSGNTIYF.

This rearrangement joins TRBV6-5 to TRBJ2-1, with 8 bases aligning to TRBD2. This CDR3 region has 15 residues. The ends lost 6 bases at V and 3 bases at J; junction bases unmatched: 7. The germline gives CDR1 MNHEY, CDR2 SVGAGI. CDR3 sequence: CASSLSGSGYNEQFF. In DNA, the CDR3 is TGTGCCAGCAGCCTCAGCGGGAGCGGCTACAATGAGCAGTTCTTC.

The chain carries TRBV7-9 and TRBJ1-2; 7 bases are shared with TRBD1. The germline V gene encodes CDR1 SEHNR and CDR2 FQNEAQ (reference sequence). The CDR3 extends over 14 amino acids. With 5 bases clipped from V and 4 bases from J, the junction kept 7 bases outside the gene matches. The CDR3 protein is CASSTGTAPYGYTF. The CDR3 DNA reads as TGTGCCAGCAGCACCGGGACAGCGCCCTATGGCTACACCTTC.

The chain recombines TRBV7-9 with TRBJ2-1; D not certain. CDR1 and CDR2 (germline): SEHNR, FQNEAQ (reference sequence). CDR3 length equals 15 residues. V lost 6 bases, J lost 3 bases, and 15 bases lay in between. CDR3 residues: CASRAPENNYNEQFF. DNA of the CDR3: TGTGCCAGCAGGGCCCCGGAAAACAACTACAATGAGCAGTTCTTC.

The chain couples TRBV5-8 to TRBJ1-5; TRBD1 is a possible D gene (6 bases). V was shortened by 2 bases and J by 9 bases, with 21 bases between the two germline ends. The CDR3 has 16 amino acids. CDR1 is SGHTS, CDR2 YDEGEE, per germline. The CDR3 loop reads CASSLGGGTRGAPQHF. The CDR3 region has the DNA TGTGCCAGCAGCTTAGGGGGGGGAACCAGGGGAGCGCCCCAGCATTTT.

The gene calls are TRBV7-9 and TRBJ2-1, with D unclear. This CDR3 comprises 14 residues. Germline V gene data show CDR1 as SEHNR and CDR2 as FQNEAQ (reference sequence). V lost 3 bases and J lost 0, with 6 bases in between. CDR3 DNA: TGTGCCAGCAGCTTCTTTCCCTCCTACAATGAGCAGTTCTTC. It yields the protein CASSFFPSYNEQFF. Supplemented by reference TRBV7-9 and TRBJ2-1, the full variable domain reads DTGVSQNPRHKITKRGQNVTFRCDPISEHNRLYWYRQTLGQGPEFLTYFQNEAQLEKSRLLSDRFSAERPKGSFSTLEIQRTEQGDSAMYLCASSFFPSYNEQFFGPGTRLTVL.

This chain uses TRBV7-8 with TRBJ1-4; D is uncertain. The CDR3 is made up of 13 amino acids. Germline values: CDR1 SGHVS, CDR2 FQNEAQ. V lost 1 base and J lost 8, with 8 bases in between. CDR3 nucleotide sequence: TGTGCCAGCAGCTTAGTCCTCTCGGAAAAACTGTTTTTT. It encodes CASSLVLSEKLFF.

The chain uses TRBV21-1 and TRBJ2-7; TRBD1, the table's D call, lacks a check against the DNA. TRBV21-1 is labeled a pseudogene. This CDR3 has 17 amino acids. CDR3 loop: CASSNIRPRDRVREQYF. The CDR3 coding sequence is TGTGCCAGCAGCAACATTAGACCGCGGGACAGGGTGAGGGAGCAGTACTTC.

This chain joins TRBV11-2 and TRBJ2-7; 7 nucleotides match TRBD1. The CDR3 is made up of 15 amino acids. Germline values: CDR1 SGHAT, CDR2 FQNNGV. Trimming removed 5 bases from V and 2 bases from J; junction bases left unmatched: 9. The DNA of the CDR3 is TGTGCCAGCAGCGTATCCCAGGGGGATCCCTACGAGCAGTACTTC. Its protein is CASSVSQGDPYEQYF.

This clone was counted only a few times. The V call is TRBV2, the J call TRBJ1-2; no reliable D call. V was shortened by 7 bases and J by 0 bases, with 6 bases between the two germline ends. The CDR3 runs to 12 residues. Germline V gene data show CDR1 as SNHLY and CDR2 as FYNNEI. This chain's CDR3 is CASNRPNYGYTF. The CDR3 DNA reads as TGTGCCAGCAACCGTCCTAACTATGGCTACACCTTC.

The chain combines TRBV5-6 with TRBJ1-3; D not certain. V gave up 2 bases and J gave up 0 bases, with 12 bases separating them. The CDR3 is made up of 16 amino acids. Looked up from germline, CDR1 is SGHDT and CDR2 is YYEEEE. In DNA form, the CDR3 reads TGTGCCAGCAGCTTCGCGGCGGGGATCTCTGGAAACACCATATATTTT. Encoded protein: CASSFAAGISGNTIYF. Together with reference TRBV5-6 and TRBJ1-3, the CDR3 gives the full variable domain: DAGVTQSPTHLIKTRGQQVTLRCSPKSGHDTVSWYQQALGQGPQFIFQYYEEEERQRGNFPDRFSGHQFPNYSSELNVNALLLGDSALYLCASSFAAGISGNTIYFGEGSWLTVV.

This clone was picked up many times. The CDR3 region is CASSDQETQYF. The CDR3 region has the DNA TGTGCCAGCAGCGACCAAGAGACCCAGTACTTC. The chain carries TRBV11-3 and TRBJ2-5; D gene ambiguous. There are 11 residues in the CDR3. Germline CDR1 is SGHNT and CDR2 is YENEEA. Trimming took off 5 bases at V and 0 bases at J, with 1 base between the two ends.

This clone has just a few counts. Other DNA sequences from this sample encode an identical CDR3 as well. The chain uses TRBV20-1 and TRBJ2-3; the D is unclear. This CDR3 comprises 10 residues. The germline CDR1 and CDR2 sequences are DFQATT and SNEGSKA (reference sequence). V lost 3 bases, J lost 2 bases, and 0 bases lay in between. DNA of the CDR3: TGCAGTGCTAGCACAGATACGCAGTATTTT. As protein: CSASTDTQYF.

This clone has only one observation. V gene TRBV9 combines with J gene TRBJ1-3; D remains ambiguous. V lost 0 bases and J 0 bases, leaving 7 bases between the germline ends. The CDR3 length is 15 residues. Germline assignment: CDR1 SGDLS and CDR2 YYNGEE. This CDR3 is CASSVGLGSGNTIYF. CDR3 nucleotide sequence: TGTGCCAGCAGCGTAGGCCTCGGCTCTGGAAACACCATATATTTT.

The chain is built from TRBV4-3 and TRBJ2-7, with TRBD1 matching over 8 bases. Losses at the gene ends were 1 base for V and 3 bases for J; bases not matched to a gene: 2. This CDR3 spans 14 amino acids. Germline V CDR1 and CDR2: LGHNA, YSLEER. CDR3 sequence reads: CASSQAGGHYEQYF. CDR3 nucleotide sequence: TGCGCCAGCAGCCAAGCAGGGGGCCACTACGAGCAGTACTTC.

J is TRBJ2-3 and V is TRBV27, with 8 bases aligning to TRBD1. V gave up 7 bases and J gave up 1 base; unmatched junction bases: 10. CDR3 length equals 16 residues. Germline-derived CDR1 and CDR2 are MNHEY and SMNVEV (reference sequence). The CDR3 loop reads CASTSIPGQGTDTQYF. CDR3 bases: TGTGCCAGCACTTCAATCCCGGGACAGGGCACAGATACGCAGTATTTT.

This sequence joins TRBV12-5 and TRBJ2-3; 8 bases match TRBD1. Germline assignment: CDR1 LGHNT and CDR2 FRNRAP. The CDR3 extends over 14 amino acids. The V and J ends lost 1 base and 10 bases, in that order; junction bases with no gene match: 7. CDR3 loop: CASGLGQGIGAQYF. The CDR3 nucleotides are TGTGCTAGTGGTTTGGGACAGGGGATTGGCGCGCAGTATTTT.

This clone was counted a single time. CDR3 protein: CASSFAGLNTEAFF. For the CDR3, the DNA is TGTGCCAGCAGCTTTGCTGGGTTGAACACTGAAGCTTTCTTT. The rearrangement links TRBV11-2 to TRBJ1-1; no definite D call. In germline, CDR1 is SGHAT, CDR2 FQNNGV. The V end lost 3 bases, the J end lost 0 bases, and 8 bases lay between the germline ends. This CDR3 has 14 residues. The whole variable domain, filled in from reference TRBV11-2 and TRBJ1-1, reads EAGVAQSPRYKIIEKRQSVAFWCNPISGHATLYWYQQILGQGPKLLIQFQNNGVVDDSQLPKDRFSAERLKGVDSTLKIQPAKLEDSAVYLCASSFAGLNTEAFFGQGTRLTVV.

This clone was counted a few times. The J gene is TRBJ1-5, the V gene TRBV30; D unresolved. The germline V and J ends were trimmed by 1 base and 0 bases, with 4 bases remaining between them. CDR3 length: 13 amino acids. CDR1 and CDR2 (germline): GTSNPN, SVGIG (reference sequence). In nucleotides, the CDR3 is TGTGCCTGGAGTGCTAATAGCAATCAGCCCCAGCATTTT. Encoded protein: CAWSANSNQPQHF.

Here the CDR3 DNA reads TGTGCCAGCAGTTACTTCTCCGACGGCGGGTATGGCTACACCTTC. Amino acids: CASSYFSDGGYGYTF. This chain connects TRBV6-5 to TRBJ1-2; no reliable D call. In germline, CDR1 is MNHEY, CDR2 SVGAGI. Trimming removed 1 base from V and 5 bases from J, with 14 bases in between. The CDR3 is made up of 15 amino acids.

The gene calls are TRBV11-3 and TRBJ2-6; D is unresolved. Trimming removed 3 bases from V and 0 bases from J, with 21 bases in between. The CDR3 spans 20 residues. CDR1 SGHNT and CDR2 YENEEA come from the germline V gene. The CDR3 bases are TGTGCCAGCAGCTTGTCTCAGCAATGGGCAGTACTCTCTGGGGCCAACGTCCTGACTTTC. Its protein is CASSLSQQWAVLSGANVLTF. Looking up the rest from reference TRBV11-3 and TRBJ2-6 gives the full variable domain: EAGVVQSPRYKIIEKKQPVAFWCNPISGHNTLYWYLQNLGQGPELLIRYENEEAVDDSQLPKDRFSAERLKGVDSTLKIQPAELGDSAVYLCASSLSQQWAVLSGANVLTFGAGSRLTVL.

The chain recombines TRBV7-2 with TRBJ2-7; D not certain. Trimming removed 9 bases at V and 4 bases at J, with 13 bases between. The CDR3 contains 12 residues. Germline V CDR1 and CDR2: SGHTA, FQGNSA. CDR3: CASSFDEYEQYF. Here the CDR3 DNA reads TGTGCCAGTAGTTTTGATGAATACGAGCAGTACTTC.